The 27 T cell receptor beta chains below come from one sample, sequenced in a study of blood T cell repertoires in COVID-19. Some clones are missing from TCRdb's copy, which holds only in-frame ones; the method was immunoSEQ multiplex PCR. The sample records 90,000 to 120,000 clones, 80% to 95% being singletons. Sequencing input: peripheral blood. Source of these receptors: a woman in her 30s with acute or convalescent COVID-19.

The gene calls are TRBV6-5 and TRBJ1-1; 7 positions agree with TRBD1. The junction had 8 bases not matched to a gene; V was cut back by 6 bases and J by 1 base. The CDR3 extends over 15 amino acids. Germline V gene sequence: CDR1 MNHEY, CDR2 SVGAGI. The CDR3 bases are TGTGCCAGCAGGCCGGGACAGCAACAGAACACTGAAGCTTTCTTT. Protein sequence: CASRPGQQQNTEAFF.

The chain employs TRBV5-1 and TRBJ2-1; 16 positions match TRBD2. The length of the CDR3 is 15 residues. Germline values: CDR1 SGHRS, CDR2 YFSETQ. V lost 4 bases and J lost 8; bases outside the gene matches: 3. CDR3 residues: CASSKGLAGGDEQFF. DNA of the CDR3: TGCGCCAGCAGCAAGGGACTAGCGGGAGGGGATGAGCAGTTCTTC.

The CDR3 reads CASRARRAQGTEAFF. The CDR3 region has the DNA TGTGCCAGCAGAGCGCGGAGGGCGCAAGGGACTGAAGCTTTCTTT. This chain links TRBV6-5 with TRBJ1-1; D gene unclear. Germline CDR1 reads MNHEY; CDR2 reads SVGAGI. The CDR3 sequence is 15 residues long. Trimming took 6 bases from V and 5 from J, leaving 19 bases between them.

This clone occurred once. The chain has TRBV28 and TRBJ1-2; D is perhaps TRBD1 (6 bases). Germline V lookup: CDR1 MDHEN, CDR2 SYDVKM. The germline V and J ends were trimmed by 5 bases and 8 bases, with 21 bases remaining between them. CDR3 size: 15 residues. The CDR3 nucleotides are TGTGCCAGCAGTGATGGACAGATCGGGGTCGGAGGCTACACCTTC. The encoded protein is CASSDGQIGVGGYTF.

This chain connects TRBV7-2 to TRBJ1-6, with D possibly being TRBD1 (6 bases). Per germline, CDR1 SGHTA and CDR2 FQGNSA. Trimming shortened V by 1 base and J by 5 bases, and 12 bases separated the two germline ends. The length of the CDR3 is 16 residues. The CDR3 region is CASSLVSTGNNSPLHF. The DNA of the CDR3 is TGTGCCAGCAGCTTAGTTAGTACAGGGAATAATTCACCCCTCCACTTT.

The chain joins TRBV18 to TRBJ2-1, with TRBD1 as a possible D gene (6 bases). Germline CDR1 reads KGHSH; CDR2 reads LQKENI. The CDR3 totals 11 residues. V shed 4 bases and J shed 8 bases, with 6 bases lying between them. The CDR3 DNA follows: TGTGCCAGCTCACAGGGGGATGAGCAGTTCTTC. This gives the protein CASSQGDEQFF.

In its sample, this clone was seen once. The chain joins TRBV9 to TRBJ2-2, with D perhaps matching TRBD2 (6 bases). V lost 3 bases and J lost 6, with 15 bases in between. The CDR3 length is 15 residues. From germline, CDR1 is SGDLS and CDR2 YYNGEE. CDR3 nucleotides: TGTGCCAGCAGCGCCCGGGACTCCCGCGCCGGGGAGCTGTTTTTT. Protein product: CASSARDSRAGELFF. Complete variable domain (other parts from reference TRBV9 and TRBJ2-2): DSGVTQTPKHLITATGQRVTLRCSPRSGDLSVYWYQQSLDQGLQFLIQYYNGEERAKGNILERFSAQQFPDLHSELNLSSLELGDSALYFCASSARDSRAGELFFGEGSRLTVL.

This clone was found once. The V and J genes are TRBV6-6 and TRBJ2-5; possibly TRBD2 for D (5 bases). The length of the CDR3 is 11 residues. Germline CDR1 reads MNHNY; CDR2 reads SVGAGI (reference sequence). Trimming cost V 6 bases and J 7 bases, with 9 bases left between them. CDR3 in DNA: TGTGCCAGCAGGTCAGGAGGGACCCAGTACTTC. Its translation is CASRSGGTQYF.

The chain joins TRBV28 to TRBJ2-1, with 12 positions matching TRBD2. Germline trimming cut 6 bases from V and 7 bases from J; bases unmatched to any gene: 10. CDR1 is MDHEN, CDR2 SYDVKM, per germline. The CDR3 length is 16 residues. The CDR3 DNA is TGTGCCAGCAGCCGCCCGACTAGCGGGGGAATGAATGAGCAGTTCTTC. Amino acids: CASSRPTSGGMNEQFF. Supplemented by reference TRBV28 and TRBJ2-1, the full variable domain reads DVKVTQSSRYLVKRTGEKVFLECVQDMDHENMFWYRQDPGLGLRLIYFSYDVKMKEKGDIPEGYSVSREKKERFSLILESASTNQTSMYLCASSRPTSGGMNEQFFGPGTRLTVL.

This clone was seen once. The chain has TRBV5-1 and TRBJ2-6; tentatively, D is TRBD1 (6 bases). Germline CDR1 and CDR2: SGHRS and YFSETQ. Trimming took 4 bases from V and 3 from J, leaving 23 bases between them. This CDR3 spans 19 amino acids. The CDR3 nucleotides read TGCGCCAGCAGCATTTGGGGGCAGGGGCGGAAAGGTGGGGCCAACGTCCTGACTTTC. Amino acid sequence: CASSIWGQGRKGGANVLTF.

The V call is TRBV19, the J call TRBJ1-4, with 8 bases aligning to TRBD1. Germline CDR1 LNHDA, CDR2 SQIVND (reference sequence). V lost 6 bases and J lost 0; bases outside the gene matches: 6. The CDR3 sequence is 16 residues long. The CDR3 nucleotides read TGTGCCAGTAGGGTCGACAGGGGCCCAACTAATGAAAAACTGTTTTTT. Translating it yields CASRVDRGPTNEKLFF.

CDR3 nucleotide sequence: TGCGCCAGCAGCGCCCCGGGGAGGGATACGCAGTATTTT. Protein product: CASSAPGRDTQYF. This chain connects TRBV5-1 to TRBJ2-3, with D maybe TRBD2 (6 bases). Germline assignment: CDR1 SGHRS and CDR2 YFSETQ. The CDR3 is 13 residues long. V was cut by 4 bases and J by 6 bases, with 12 bases left in between.

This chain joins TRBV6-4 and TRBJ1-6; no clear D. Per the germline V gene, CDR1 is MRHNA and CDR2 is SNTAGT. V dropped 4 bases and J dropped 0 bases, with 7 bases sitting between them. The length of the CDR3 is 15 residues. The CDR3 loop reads CASSVESSYNSPLHF. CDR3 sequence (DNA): TGTGCCAGCAGTGTGGAGAGCTCCTATAATTCACCCCTCCACTTT.

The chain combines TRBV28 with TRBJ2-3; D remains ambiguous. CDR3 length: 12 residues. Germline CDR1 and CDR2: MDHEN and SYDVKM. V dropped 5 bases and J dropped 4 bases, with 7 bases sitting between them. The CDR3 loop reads CASSRVADTQYF. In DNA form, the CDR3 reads TGTGCCAGCAGTCGAGTTGCAGATACGCAGTATTTT. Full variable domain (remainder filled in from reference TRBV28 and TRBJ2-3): DVKVTQSSRYLVKRTGEKVFLECVQDMDHENMFWYRQDPGLGLRLIYFSYDVKMKEKGDIPEGYSVSREKKERFSLILESASTNQTSMYLCASSRVADTQYFGPGTRLTVL.

The CDR3 region has the DNA TGTGCCAGCACCCTTACAGGTGAAAAACTGTTTTTT. This translates into CASTLTGEKLFF. This chain joins TRBV12-3 or TRBV12-4 and TRBJ1-4, with a possible D match to TRBD1 (5 bases). CDR3 length: 12 residues. Trimming pared 7 bases from V and 7 bases from J, leaving 10 bases between.

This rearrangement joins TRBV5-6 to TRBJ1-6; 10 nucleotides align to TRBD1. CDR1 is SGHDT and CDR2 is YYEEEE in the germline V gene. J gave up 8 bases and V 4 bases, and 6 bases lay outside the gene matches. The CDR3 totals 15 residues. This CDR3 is CASSARQGADSPLHF. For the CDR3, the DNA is TGTGCCAGCAGCGCTAGACAGGGGGCTGATTCACCCCTCCACTTT.

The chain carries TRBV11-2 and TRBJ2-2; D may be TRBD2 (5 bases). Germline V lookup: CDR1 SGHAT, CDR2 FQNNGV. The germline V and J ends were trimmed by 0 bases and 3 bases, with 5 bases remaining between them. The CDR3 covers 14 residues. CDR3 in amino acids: CASSLEADTGELFF. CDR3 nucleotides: TGTGCCAGCAGCTTAGAAGCGGACACCGGGGAGCTGTTTTTT.

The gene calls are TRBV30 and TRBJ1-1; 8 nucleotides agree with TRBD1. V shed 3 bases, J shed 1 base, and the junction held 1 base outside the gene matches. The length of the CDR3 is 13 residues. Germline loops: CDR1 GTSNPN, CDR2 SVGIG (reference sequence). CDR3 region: CAWRDRGNTEAFF. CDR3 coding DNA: TGTGCCTGGAGAGACAGGGGGAACACTGAAGCTTTCTTT.

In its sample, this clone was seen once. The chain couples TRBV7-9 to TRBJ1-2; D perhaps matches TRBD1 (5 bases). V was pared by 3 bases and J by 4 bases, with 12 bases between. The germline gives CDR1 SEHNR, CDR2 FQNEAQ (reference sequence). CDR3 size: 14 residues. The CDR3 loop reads CASSFETDFYGYTF. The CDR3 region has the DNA TGTGCCAGCAGCTTCGAGACAGATTTCTATGGCTACACCTTC.

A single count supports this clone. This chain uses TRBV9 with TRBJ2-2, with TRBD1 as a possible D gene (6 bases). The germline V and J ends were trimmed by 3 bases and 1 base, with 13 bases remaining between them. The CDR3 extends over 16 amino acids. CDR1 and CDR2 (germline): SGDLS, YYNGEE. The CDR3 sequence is CASSDRKGQNTGELFF. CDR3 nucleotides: TGTGCCAGCAGCGATCGCAAGGGACAGAACACCGGGGAGCTGTTTTTT.

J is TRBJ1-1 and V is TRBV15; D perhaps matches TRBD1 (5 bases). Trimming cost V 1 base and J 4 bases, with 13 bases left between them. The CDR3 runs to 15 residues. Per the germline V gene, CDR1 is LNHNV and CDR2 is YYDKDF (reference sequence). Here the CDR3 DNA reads TGTGCCACCAGCAGAGCAAGGGGCTTTTTCACTGAAGCTTTCTTT. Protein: CATSRARGFFTEAFF.

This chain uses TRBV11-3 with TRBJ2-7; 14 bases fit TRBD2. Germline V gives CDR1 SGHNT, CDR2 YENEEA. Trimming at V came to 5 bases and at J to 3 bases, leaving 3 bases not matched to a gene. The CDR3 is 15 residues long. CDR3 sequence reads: CASSPGTSGGYEQYF. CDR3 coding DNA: TGTGCCAGCAGCCCTGGGACTAGCGGGGGCTACGAGCAGTACTTC.

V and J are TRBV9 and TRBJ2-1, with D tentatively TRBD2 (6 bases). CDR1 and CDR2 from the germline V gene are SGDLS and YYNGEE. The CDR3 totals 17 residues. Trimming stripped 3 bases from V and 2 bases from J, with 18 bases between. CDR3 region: CASSAGAGGPTYNEQFF. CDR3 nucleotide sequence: TGTGCCAGCAGCGCGGGAGCTGGCGGGCCCACCTACAATGAGCAGTTCTTC.

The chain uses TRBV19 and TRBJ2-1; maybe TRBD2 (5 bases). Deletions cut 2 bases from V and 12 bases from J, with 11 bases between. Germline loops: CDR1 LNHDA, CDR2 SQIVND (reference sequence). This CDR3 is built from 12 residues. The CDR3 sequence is CASSIFGGSQFF. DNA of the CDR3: TGTGCCAGTAGTATATTTGGCGGGTCGCAGTTCTTC.

The CDR3 DNA is TGTGCCAGCAGCCAAGAAACAGGGGAAAGTGAGCAGTTCTTC. Its protein is CASSQETGESEQFF. This sequence joins TRBV4-2 and TRBJ2-1; TRBD1 matches 7 bases. The ends lost 0 bases at V and 9 bases at J; junction bases unmatched: 5. There are 14 residues in the CDR3. Germline V gene sequence: CDR1 LGHNA, CDR2 YNFKEQ.

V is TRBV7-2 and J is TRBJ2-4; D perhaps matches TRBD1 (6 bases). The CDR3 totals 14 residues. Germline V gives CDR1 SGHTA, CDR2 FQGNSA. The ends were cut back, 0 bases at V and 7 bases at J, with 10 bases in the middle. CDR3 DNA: TGTGCCAGCAGCTTAGCGAACCAGGGGAACATTCAGTACTTC. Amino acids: CASSLANQGNIQYF.

CDR3 protein: CASSLPRGPGRLLNTEAFF. Here the CDR3 DNA reads TGTGCCAGCAGTTTACCGCGGGGTCCGGGACGGCTACTGAACACTGAAGCTTTCTTT. The gene calls are TRBV28 and TRBJ1-1; D might be TRBD1 (5 bases). CDR1 and CDR2 (germline): MDHEN, SYDVKM. Trimming removed 2 bases from V and 0 bases from J, with 22 bases in between. The length of the CDR3 is 19 residues. Combining the CDR3 with reference TRBV28 and TRBJ1-1 gives the whole variable domain DVKVTQSSRYLVKRTGEKVFLECVQDMDHENMFWYRQDPGLGLRLIYFSYDVKMKEKGDIPEGYSVSREKKERFSLILESASTNQTSMYLCASSLPRGPGRLLNTEAFFGQGTRLTVV.